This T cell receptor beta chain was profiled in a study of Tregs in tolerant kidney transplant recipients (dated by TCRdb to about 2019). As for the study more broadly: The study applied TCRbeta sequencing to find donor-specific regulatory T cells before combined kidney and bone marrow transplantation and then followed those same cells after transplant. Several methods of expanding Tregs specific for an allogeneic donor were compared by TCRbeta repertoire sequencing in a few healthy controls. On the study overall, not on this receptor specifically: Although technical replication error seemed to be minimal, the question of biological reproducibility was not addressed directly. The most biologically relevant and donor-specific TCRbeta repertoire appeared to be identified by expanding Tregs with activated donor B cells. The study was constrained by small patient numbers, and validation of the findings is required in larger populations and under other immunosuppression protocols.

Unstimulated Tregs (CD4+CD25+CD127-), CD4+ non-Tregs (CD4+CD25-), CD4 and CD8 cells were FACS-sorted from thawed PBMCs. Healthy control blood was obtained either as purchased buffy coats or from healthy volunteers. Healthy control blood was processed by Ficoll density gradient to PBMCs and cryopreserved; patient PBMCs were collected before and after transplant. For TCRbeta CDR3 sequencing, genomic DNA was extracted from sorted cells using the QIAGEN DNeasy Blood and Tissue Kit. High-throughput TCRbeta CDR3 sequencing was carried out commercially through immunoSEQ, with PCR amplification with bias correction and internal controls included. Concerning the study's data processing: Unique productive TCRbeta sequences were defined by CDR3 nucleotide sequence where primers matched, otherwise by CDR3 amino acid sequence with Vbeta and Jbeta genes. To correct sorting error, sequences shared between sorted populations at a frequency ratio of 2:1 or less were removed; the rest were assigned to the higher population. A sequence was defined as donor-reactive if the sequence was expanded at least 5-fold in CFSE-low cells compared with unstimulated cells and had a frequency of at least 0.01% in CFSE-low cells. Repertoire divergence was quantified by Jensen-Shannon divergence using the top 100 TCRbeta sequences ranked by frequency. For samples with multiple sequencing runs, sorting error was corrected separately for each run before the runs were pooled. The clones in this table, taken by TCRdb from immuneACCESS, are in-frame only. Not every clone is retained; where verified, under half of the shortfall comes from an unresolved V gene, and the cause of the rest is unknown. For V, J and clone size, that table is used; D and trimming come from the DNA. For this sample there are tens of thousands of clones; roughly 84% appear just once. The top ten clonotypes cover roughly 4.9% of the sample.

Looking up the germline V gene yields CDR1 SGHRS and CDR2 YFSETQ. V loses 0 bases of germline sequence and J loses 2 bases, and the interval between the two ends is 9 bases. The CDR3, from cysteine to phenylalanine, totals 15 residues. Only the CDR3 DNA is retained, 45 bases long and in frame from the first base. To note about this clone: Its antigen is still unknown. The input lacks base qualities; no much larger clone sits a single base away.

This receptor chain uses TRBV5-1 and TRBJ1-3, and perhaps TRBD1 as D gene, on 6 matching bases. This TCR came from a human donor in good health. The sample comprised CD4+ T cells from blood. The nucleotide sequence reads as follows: TGCGCCAGCAGCTTGGCGGCAGGGGCTGGAAACACCATATATTTT. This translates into CASSLAAGAGNTIYF.